This entry lists 31 T cell receptor beta chains sequenced from one sample in a study of beta chain features in type 1 diabetes. Overall study findings and caveats: Shortening that was moderate but significant affected the TCRB CDR3s of Type 1 diabetes patients in all four CD4+ subsets.

Expressed TCRB transcripts were sequenced because the isolated RNA had all been reverse transcribed beforehand. TCRdb keeps only in-frame clones here, not all; method: immunoSEQ multiplex PCR. The sample has approximately 250,000 clones; 16% are singletons. These receptors' antigens are unknown. Sequencing input: naive CD4+ T cells from blood. These receptors originate from a man aged 30 to 45 with type 1 diabetes.

V usage is TRBV7-2 and J usage is TRBJ2-7; D is undetermined. CDR1 and CDR2 (germline): SGHTA, FQGNSA. V lost 5 bases, J lost 5 bases, and 13 bases lay in between. The CDR3 is 13 residues long. DNA of the CDR3: TGTGCCAGCAGCGCCATCCTTCGGAACGAGCAGTACTTC. Protein sequence: CASSAILRNEQYF.

This clone was detected only a few times. This rearrangement joins TRBV29-1 to TRBJ2-5, with TRBD2 matching over 11 bases. Per germline, CDR1 SQVTM and CDR2 ANQGSEA. CDR3 size: 16 residues. The J segment lost 1 base and the V segment lost 7 bases, leaving 11 bases of the junction unmatched. CDR3 DNA: TGCAGCGGTACACAGGGGACTAGCGGACCCCAAGAGACCCAGTACTTC. This sequence encodes CSGTQGTSGPQETQYF. Together with reference TRBV29-1 and TRBJ2-5, the CDR3 gives the full variable domain: SAVISQKPSRDICQRGTSLTIQCQVDSQVTMMFWYRQQPGQSLTLIATANQGSEATYESGFVIDKFPISRPNLTFSTLTVSNMSPEDSSIYLCSGTQGTSGPQETQYFGPGTRLLVL.

In its sample, this clone was seen a few times. The J gene is TRBJ2-1, the V gene TRBV6-1, with D unclear. This CDR3 is 12 amino acids long. V lost 2 bases, J lost 4 bases, and 3 bases lay in between. Germline V gene sequence: CDR1 MNHNS, CDR2 SASEGT. The DNA of the CDR3 is TGTGCCAGCAGTGAATCATACAATGAGCAGTTCTTC. Protein product: CASSESYNEQFF.

This clone was seen a few times. The V and J genes are TRBV7-9 and TRBJ2-3; D unclear. V was cut by 3 bases and J by 6 bases, with 16 bases left in between. The germline V gene has CDR1 SEHNR and CDR2 FQNEAQ (reference sequence). This CDR3 contains 15 residues. The CDR3 nucleotides are TGTGCCAGCAGCTTGGAGCGTACATTCCAGGATACGCAGTATTTT. Its translation is CASSLERTFQDTQYF. The full variable domain, with the rest looked up from reference TRBV7-9 and TRBJ2-3, is DTGVSQNPRHKITKRGQNVTFRCDPISEHNRLYWYRQTLGQGPEFLTYFQNEAQLEKSRLLSDRFSAERPKGSFSTLEIQRTEQGDSAMYLCASSLERTFQDTQYFGPGTRLTVL.

This clone was observed a handful of times. This chain uses TRBV9 with TRBJ2-3; D not resolved. V dropped 1 base and J dropped 6 bases, with 9 bases sitting between them. There are 13 residues in the CDR3. Germline CDR1 SGDLS, CDR2 YYNGEE. The CDR3 nucleotides are TGTGCCAGCAGCGTAAGTTCGTTGGATACGCAGTATTTT. Its protein product is CASSVSSLDTQYF.

The table lists this clone with a few counts. V usage is TRBV25-1 and J usage is TRBJ2-3; 9 bases map to TRBD2. This CDR3 has 16 amino acids. Germline V gene lookup returns CDR1 MGHDK and CDR2 SYGVNS. The junction had 12 bases not matched to a gene; V was cut back by 7 bases and J by 4 bases. Written as DNA, the CDR3 is TGTGCCAGCACCCGCGGGGGGGGATGGGCCTCAGATACGCAGTATTTT. Residues: CASTRGGGWASDTQYF.

This clone was found a few times. The chain employs TRBV27 and TRBJ2-1; D call uncertain. Germline V gene data show CDR1 as MNHEY and CDR2 as SMNVEV (reference sequence). The length of the CDR3 is 14 residues. Trimming shortened V by 0 bases and J by 6 bases, and 9 bases separated the two germline ends. The CDR3 nucleotides read TGTGCCAGCAGTTTATCCGGGCCCCGCAATGAGCAGTTCTTC. This gives the protein CASSLSGPRNEQFF.

The chain links TRBV30 to TRBJ2-1; D ambiguous. Germline CDR1 and CDR2: GTSNPN and SVGIG (reference sequence). The CDR3 has 13 amino acids. V lost 0 bases and J lost 12, with 15 bases in between. This CDR3 is CAWSVDPTAGQFF. The CDR3 nucleotides are TGTGCCTGGAGTGTGGATCCAACGGCTGGGCAGTTCTTC. The whole variable domain, remainder taken from reference TRBV30 and TRBJ2-1, is SQTIHQWPATLVQPVGSPLSLECTVEGTSNPNLYWYRQAAGRGLQLLFYSVGIGQISSEVPQNLSASRPQDRQFILSSKKLLLSDSGFYLCAWSVDPTAGQFFGPGTRLTVL.

This clone was detected only a few times. The V and J genes are TRBV29-1 and TRBJ1-1; 7 nucleotides align to TRBD1. The germline V gene encodes CDR1 SQVTM and CDR2 ANQGSEA. The CDR3 contains 12 residues. V lost 7 bases, J lost 0 bases, and 2 bases stayed unmatched. The CDR3 protein is CSAGQMNTEAFF. CDR3 DNA sequence: TGCAGCGCGGGACAGATGAACACTGAAGCTTTCTTT.

The genes are TRBV30 and TRBJ1-5, with 9 bases fitting TRBD1. Germline V gene data show CDR1 as GTSNPN and CDR2 as SVGIG (reference sequence). The V segment lost 3 bases and the J segment 5 bases; nucleotides outside the gene matches: 5. This CDR3 region has 14 residues. The CDR3 protein is CAWRPGQGHQPQHF. Written as DNA, the CDR3 is TGTGCCTGGAGACCGGGACAGGGCCATCAGCCCCAGCATTTT. The full variable domain, rest sourced from reference TRBV30 and TRBJ1-5, is SQTIHQWPATLVQPVGSPLSLECTVEGTSNPNLYWYRQAAGRGLQLLFYSVGIGQISSEVPQNLSASRPQDRQFILSSKKLLLSDSGFYLCAWRPGQGHQPQHFGDGTRLSIL.

This clone appeared a few times. J is TRBJ1-4 and V is TRBV7-9; 10 bases line up with TRBD1. The CDR3 loop spans 15 amino acids. CDR1 and CDR2 from the germline V gene are SEHNR and FQNEAQ (reference sequence). V shed 4 bases, J shed 7 bases, and the junction held 6 bases outside the gene matches. The CDR3 is CASSSRTGGREKLFF. The CDR3 DNA reads as TGTGCCAGCAGCTCCCGGACAGGGGGTCGTGAAAAACTGTTTTTT.

As DNA, the CDR3 is TGTGCCAGCAGTGATAACCCGGGACAAGGAACCTATGGCTACACCTTC. Protein: CASSDNPGQGTYGYTF. The J gene is TRBJ1-2, the V gene TRBV25-1; a weak D match, TRBD1 (6 bases). Germline CDR1 reads MGHDK; CDR2 reads SYGVNS. Trimming removed 3 bases at V and 4 bases at J, with 18 bases between. This CDR3 comprises 16 residues.

This clone has more than one count but fewer than ten. The chain carries TRBV4-1 and TRBJ2-7; 10 bases map to TRBD2. The V gene's germline CDR1 is MGHRA and CDR2 YSYEKL. The CDR3 sequence is 17 residues long. Unmatched junction bases numbered 13, after V lost 4 bases and J lost 4 bases. The CDR3, as DNA: TGCGCCAGCAGCCTCTCTGAGGCTAGCGGGAGTGGATACGAGCAGTACTTC. Encoded protein: CASSLSEASGSGYEQYF.

Only a few counts were recorded for this clone. The CDR3 sequence: CASTLPGKNIQYF. The DNA for the CDR3 is TGTGCCAGCACCCTACCTGGCAAAAACATTCAGTACTTC. The V gene is TRBV27, the J gene TRBJ2-4, with D unclear. Germline V lookup: CDR1 MNHEY, CDR2 SMNVEV (reference sequence). The CDR3 consists of 13 residues. V lost 7 bases, J lost 3 bases, and 10 bases lay in between.

This chain links TRBV13 with TRBJ1-3, with TRBD1 matching 9 bases. This CDR3 comprises 14 residues. After removal of 3 bases from V and 8 bases from J, the junction contained 5 bases not matched to a gene. CDR1 is PRHDT, CDR2 FYEKMQ, per germline (reference sequence). This CDR3 reads CASSFRGQGDTIYF. CDR3 nucleotide sequence: TGTGCCAGCAGCTTTAGGGGACAGGGAGACACCATATATTTT.

The rearrangement uses TRBV28 and TRBJ2-7, with 9 bases matching TRBD2. With 2 bases clipped from V and 4 bases from J, the junction kept 3 bases outside the gene matches. The germline CDR1 and CDR2 sequences are MDHEN and SYDVKM. CDR3 size: 14 residues. CDR3 sequence reads: CASSLGGRGYEQYF. Written as DNA, the CDR3 is TGTGCCAGCAGTTTAGGCGGGAGGGGGTACGAGCAGTACTTC.

The chain joins TRBV25-1 to TRBJ1-5, with D tentatively TRBD1 (5 bases). V lost 2 bases and J 7 bases, leaving 9 bases between the germline ends. Germline values: CDR1 MGHDK, CDR2 SYGVNS. This CDR3 region has 13 residues. In DNA form, the CDR3 reads TGTGCCAGCAGTGAACAGGGTGGACAGCCCCAGCATTTT. Its protein is CASSEQGGQPQHF.

This sequence joins TRBV25-1 and TRBJ2-7; TRBD1 matches at 10 bases. The V gene end was trimmed by 5 bases and the J gene end by 3 bases; junction bases not matched to a gene: 7. The CDR3 is 15 residues long. Germline CDR1 MGHDK, CDR2 SYGVNS. This CDR3 is CASSLPGQGGYEQYF. CDR3 nucleotides: TGTGCCAGCAGTCTCCCCGGACAGGGGGGCTACGAGCAGTACTTC.

V gene TRBV29-1 combines with J gene TRBJ2-5; TRBD2 matches 7 bases. CDR1 and CDR2 from the germline V gene are SQVTM and ANQGSEA. The trim removed 3 bases at V and 0 bases at J, leaving 4 bases unmatched. This CDR3 spans 14 amino acids. CDR3 region: CSVDGAGDQETQYF. The CDR3 nucleotides are TGCAGCGTTGACGGGGCGGGAGACCAAGAGACCCAGTACTTC. Based on the CDR3 plus reference TRBV29-1 and TRBJ2-5, the full variable domain is SAVISQKPSRDICQRGTSLTIQCQVDSQVTMMFWYRQQPGQSLTLIATANQGSEATYESGFVIDKFPISRPNLTFSTLTVSNMSPEDSSIYLCSVDGAGDQETQYFGPGTRLLVL.

The sample holds a few counts of this clone. The chain couples TRBV15 to TRBJ2-2; TRBD2 matches 7 bases. The CDR3 runs 16 residues. The germline V gene has CDR1 LNHNV and CDR2 YYDKDF (reference sequence). V shed 1 base, J shed 8 bases, and the junction held 10 bases outside the gene matches. The DNA for the CDR3 is TGTGCCACCAGCAGAGCTAAGCGGGATGGGATTGGGGAGCTGTTTTTT. It is translated as CATSRAKRDGIGELFF.

The rearrangement uses TRBV18 and TRBJ2-7; TRBD1 matches at 9 bases. V was clipped by 5 bases and J by 3 bases; unmatched bases: 5. This CDR3 comprises 14 residues. Germline V CDR1 and CDR2: KGHSH, LQKENI. The CDR3 region is CASSMGQGDYEQYF. DNA for the CDR3: TGTGCCAGCTCAATGGGACAGGGAGACTACGAGCAGTACTTC.

This clone occurred a few times. V usage is TRBV9 and J usage is TRBJ2-1; a weak D match, TRBD2 (5 bases). The CDR3 has 16 residues. CDR1 and CDR2 from the germline V gene are SGDLS and YYNGEE. Trimming removed 4 bases at V and 0 bases at J, with 14 bases between. CDR3 in amino acids: CASSPRGESSYNEQFF. In DNA form, the CDR3 reads TGTGCCAGCAGCCCCCGGGGTGAGAGCTCCTACAATGAGCAGTTCTTC. The variable domain in full, completed from reference TRBV9 and TRBJ2-1, reads DSGVTQTPKHLITATGQRVTLRCSPRSGDLSVYWYQQSLDQGLQFLIQYYNGEERAKGNILERFSAQQFPDLHSELNLSSLELGDSALYFCASSPRGESSYNEQFFGPGTRLTVL.

In its sample, this clone was seen a few times. V gene TRBV4-2 combines with J gene TRBJ2-3; D remains ambiguous. Per the germline V gene, CDR1 is LGHNA and CDR2 is YNFKEQ. V gave up 3 bases and J gave up 2 bases, with 6 bases separating them. The CDR3 is made up of 13 amino acids. DNA of the CDR3: TGTGCCAGCAGCCAGAACCCCACAGATACGCAGTATTTT. Its translation: CASSQNPTDTQYF.

A few counts support this clone. This chain uses TRBV7-9 with TRBJ1-2; TRBD1 matches 8 bases. The CDR3 totals 13 residues. CDR1 SEHNR and CDR2 FQNEAQ come from the germline V gene (reference sequence). V lost 5 bases to trimming and J lost 7 bases; unmatched junction nucleotides: 6. The CDR3 reads CASSLTGEGGYTF. The CDR3 DNA reads as TGTGCCAGCAGCCTGACAGGGGAGGGTGGCTACACCTTC.

V and J are TRBV30 and TRBJ2-6; D gene unclear. The CDR3 runs to 14 residues. Germline lookup yields CDR1 GTSNPN and CDR2 SVGIG (reference sequence). Trimming stripped 1 base from V and 0 bases from J, with 4 bases between. The CDR3 protein is CAWSGGSGANVLTF. In DNA, the CDR3 is TGTGCCTGGAGTGGAGGCTCTGGGGCCAACGTCCTGACTTTC.

V usage is TRBV29-1 and J usage is TRBJ1-1; tentatively, D is TRBD1 (5 bases). The CDR3 runs to 13 residues. Looked up from germline, CDR1 is SQVTM and CDR2 is ANQGSEA. V shed 4 bases and J shed 7 bases, with 16 bases lying between them. DNA of the CDR3: TGCAGCGTTGCTTGGGGACCGGAGGGTGAAGCTTTCTTT. It specifies CSVAWGPEGEAFF. The entire variable domain, with the rest obtained from reference TRBV29-1 and TRBJ1-1, is as follows: SAVISQKPSRDICQRGTSLTIQCQVDSQVTMMFWYRQQPGQSLTLIATANQGSEATYESGFVIDKFPISRPNLTFSTLTVSNMSPEDSSIYLCSVAWGPEGEAFFGQGTRLTVV.

The CDR3 here is CASSRRLAAGYEQYF. The CDR3 DNA follows: TGTGCCAGCAGCCGTCGACTAGCGGCAGGCTACGAGCAGTACTTC. The rearrangement uses TRBV14 and TRBJ2-7; TRBD2 matches at 9 bases. V was clipped by 4 bases and J by 3 bases; unmatched bases: 7. Germline CDR1 SGHDN, CDR2 FVKESK. The CDR3 extends over 15 amino acids.

This clone was counted a few times. The chain combines TRBV7-9 with TRBJ2-4, with TRBD1 identical over 11 bases. CDR1 and CDR2 from the germline V gene are SEHNR and FQNEAQ (reference sequence). The length of the CDR3 is 17 residues. The V segment lost 0 bases and the J segment 1 base; nucleotides outside the gene matches: 2. Here the CDR3 reads CASSLAGQGAAKNIQYF. The CDR3 region has the DNA TGTGCCAGCAGCTTAGCTGGACAGGGGGCGGCCAAAAACATTCAGTACTTC.

Only a few counts were recorded for this clone. The CDR3 region is CASSDRGNGELFF. The CDR3 bases are TGTGCCAGCAGTGACCGGGGGAACGGGGAGCTGTTTTTT. The chain recombines TRBV2 with TRBJ2-2, with D maybe TRBD2 (6 bases). This CDR3 has 13 residues. Germline CDR1 reads SNHLY; CDR2 reads FYNNEI. V lost 3 bases to trimming and J lost 7 bases, with 9 bases between them. Combining the CDR3 with reference TRBV2 and TRBJ2-2 gives the whole variable domain EPEVTQTPSHQVTQMGQEVILRCVPISNHLYFYWYRQILGQKVEFLVSFYNNEISEKSEIFDDQFSVERPDGSNFTLKIRSTKLEDSAMYFCASSDRGNGELFFGEGSRLTVL.

The chain is built from TRBV23-1 and TRBJ2-1; 13 bases agree with TRBD2. TRBV23-1 is marked as an open reading frame, function uncertain. V shed 4 bases and J 5 bases; nucleotides not matched to a gene: 2. CDR3 length equals 15 residues. CDR3 protein: CASSPGTSGNNEQFF. The CDR3 DNA follows: TGCGCCAGCAGTCCGGGGACTAGCGGGAACAATGAGCAGTTCTTC.

In this sample, this clone turned up a few times. The chain joins TRBV30 to TRBJ2-3, with D possibly being TRBD1 (5 bases). This CDR3 spans 13 amino acids. From germline, CDR1 is GTSNPN and CDR2 SVGIG (reference sequence). V shed 5 bases and J shed 2 bases, with 11 bases lying between them. CDR3 residues: CAWQGSPTDTQYF. The CDR3 region has the DNA TGTGCCTGGCAGGGCAGCCCCACAGATACGCAGTATTTT.